These T cell receptor beta chains were read from a single sample in a study of regulatory T cells in long-lasting Graves disease. Using its own MiXCR run on the multiplex PCR reads, TCRdb lists one record per CDR3 protein. This table has approximately 440,000 distinct CDR3 sequences, 23% appearing once. Sequencing was performed on peripheral blood mononuclear cells (PBMCs), taken when the disease was refractory, from a patient treated with antithyroid drugs. These receptors all come from a female donor with Graves disease. Both conserved end residues are part of each CDR3. Rows may omit the clone size; those that give it use once, few, many or a size class.

few TRBV5-1 CASSLIAGAGNIQYF
- TRBV11-2 CANSPLTSASSYEQYF
few TRBV19 CASRSYRGREQYF
few TRBV12-3/TRBV12-4 CASSPTFGSYGYTF
- TRBV5-1 CASSWTVGITGELFF
many TRBV6-5 CASSYPLSRGGEKLFF
- TRBV20-1 CSGVRAYSYEQYF
- TRBV27 CASSLLTNQPQHF
many TRBV28 CASSPSRPPRGEQYF
- TRBV28 CASSSQSRGSINEQFF
many TRBV12-3/TRBV12-4 CASRDKITTNEKLFF
- TRBV5-1 CASSLAKAGEETQYF
once TRBV25-1 CASTFLAGGDTGELFF
many TRBV28 CASSLVGQGGEQYF
- TRBV6-5 CASSYVRPATINSPLHF
many TRBV19 CASSIGGTDYEQYF
many TRBV28 CASSFRQNSPLHF
few TRBV30 CAWSAGTGAGNTIYF
many TRBV29-1 CSVEGDGSNYGYTF
many TRBV7-3 CASSQGSVETQYF
many TRBV12-3/TRBV12-4 CASSLSGYTGELFF
few TRBV19 CASSILTNREAFF
few TRBV30 CAWSVRSRGGELFF
- TRBV6-2/TRBV6-3 CANPVPGHRPYNEQFF
- TRBV5-6 CASTIWKGFYEQYF
- TRBV5-1 CASGTGTESYEQYF
- TRBV5-8 CASSWDSYSPPQHF
- TRBV24-1 CATKQGGAQDTGELFF
- TRBV27 CASSMIGQGASDGYTF
- TRBV9 CASSVAGGLDEKLFF
many TRBV6-1 CASSGGTVGNEKLFF
many TRBV28 CASSSDRGRIEDEQYF
- TRBV20-1 CSAREGASNQPQHF
many TRBV9 CASSVGGIPQETQYF
many TRBV28 CASSSRRGSLSYEQYF
- TRBV7-6 CASSLAGTPIQETQYF